These 31 T cell receptor beta chains came from one sample sequenced in a study of blood T cell repertoires in COVID-19. Sequencing used immunoSEQ multiplex PCR; TCRdb keeps in-frame clones, though not all of them. The sample shows some 260,000 clones, around 90% of them seen only once. Sequenced input: peripheral blood. Receptor source: a man between 18 and 35 years old with active or convalescent COVID-19.

The chain is built from TRBV19 and TRBJ1-1; TRBD1 aligns across 7 bases. J lost 8 bases, V lost 3 bases, and 6 bases had no gene match. Germline CDR1 reads LNHDA; CDR2 reads SQIVND (reference sequence). This CDR3 contains 13 residues. This chain's CDR3 is CASSIRGQEEAFF. CDR3 DNA sequence: TGTGCCAGTAGTATTCGTGGACAGGAGGAAGCTTTCTTT.

The chain joins TRBV5-1 to TRBJ1-1; D perhaps matches TRBD1 (6 bases). Germline lookup yields CDR1 SGHRS and CDR2 YFSETQ. The CDR3 spans 16 residues. Trimming stripped 2 bases from V and 4 bases from J, with 18 bases between. The CDR3 sequence is CASSFQVRGGSTEAFF. As DNA, the CDR3 is TGCGCCAGCAGCTTTCAGGTTAGAGGGGGAAGCACTGAAGCTTTCTTT.

The chain couples TRBV9 to TRBJ1-4; D possibly corresponds to TRBD1 (5 bases). The CDR3 is 13 amino acids. The V end was cut by 0 bases, the J end by 6 bases, with 6 bases between. The germline V gene encodes CDR1 SGDLS and CDR2 YYNGEE. The CDR3 nucleotides are TGTGCCAGCAGCGTAGGGGGGGATGAAAAACTGTTTTTT. Translation gives CASSVGGDEKLFF.

The chain links TRBV5-1 to TRBJ1-1; TRBD1 matches at 11 bases. CDR3 length equals 15 residues. Germline CDR1 is SGHRS and CDR2 is YFSETQ. Unmatched junction bases numbered 5, after V lost 4 bases and J lost 3 bases. The CDR3 sequence: CASSDPGQGDTEAFF. DNA for the CDR3: TGCGCCAGCAGCGACCCGGGACAGGGGGACACTGAAGCTTTCTTT.

V usage is TRBV5-4 and J usage is TRBJ1-1; 9 bases line up with TRBD1. The germline V gene encodes CDR1 SGHNT and CDR2 YYREEE (reference sequence). The ends lost 3 bases at V and 6 bases at J; junction bases unmatched: 12. The CDR3 is 16 residues long. The CDR3 spells CASSWVPGQGLPEAFF. The CDR3 DNA is TGTGCCAGCAGCTGGGTTCCGGGACAGGGACTTCCTGAAGCTTTCTTT.

CDR3 bases: TGTGCCAGCAGTTTAGTCACAGGGAGTTCACCCCTCCACTTT. Translating gives CASSLVTGSSPLHF. This chain links TRBV28 with TRBJ1-6, with D maybe TRBD1 (6 bases). The CDR3 consists of 14 residues. The germline V and J ends were trimmed by 2 bases and 9 bases, with 11 bases remaining between them. Germline CDR1 MDHEN, CDR2 SYDVKM.

The chain is built from TRBV6-5 and TRBJ1-4, with 9 bases that match TRBD1. V shed 5 bases, J shed 6 bases, and the junction held 4 bases outside the gene matches. The CDR3 sequence is 14 residues long. Germline V gene sequence: CDR1 MNHEY, CDR2 SVGAGI. The CDR3 DNA is TGTGCCAGCAGTACCGGGACAGGGCATGAAAAACTGTTTTTT. Translation: CASSTGTGHEKLFF.

The gene calls are TRBV3-1 (or the pseudogene TRBV3-2) and TRBJ2-1, with D perhaps TRBD2 (6 bases). CDR3 length equals 15 residues. V lost 6 bases and J lost 3, with 15 bases in between. The V gene's germline CDR1 is LGHDT and CDR2 YNNKEL (reference sequence). CDR3 sequence (DNA): TGTGCCAGCAGGCCGGGACTCCTCAGCTACAATGAGCAGTTCTTC. Its translation is CASRPGLLSYNEQFF.

The chain joins TRBV5-1 to TRBJ1-6; 8 bases line up with TRBD1. Germline loops: CDR1 SGHRS, CDR2 YFSETQ. The junction had 4 bases not matched to a gene; V was cut back by 4 bases and J by 7 bases. The CDR3 totals 14 residues. The CDR3 is CASSPGTGNSPLHF. CDR3 bases: TGCGCCAGCAGCCCCGGGACAGGAAATTCACCCCTCCACTTT.

Only one count was recorded for this clone. This specimen includes other DNA sequences encoding the same CDR3. V usage is TRBV18 and J usage is TRBJ1-1; 7 bases match TRBD1. The CDR3 is made up of 15 amino acids. Germline V gene data show CDR1 as KGHSH and CDR2 as LQKENI. Germline trimming cut 3 bases from V and 0 bases from J; bases unmatched to any gene: 4. CDR3: CASSPPGQMNTEAFF. CDR3 bases: TGTGCCAGCTCACCCCCGGGACAGATGAACACTGAAGCTTTCTTT.

The V and J genes are TRBV7-2 and TRBJ2-7; a possible D gene is TRBD2 (5 bases). Trimming took off 1 base at V and 7 bases at J, with 11 bases between the two ends. The CDR3 covers 13 residues. Germline CDR1 is SGHTA and CDR2 is FQGNSA. For the CDR3, the DNA is TGTGCCAGCAGCTTAGGGGCGGGCGGGGAGCAGTACTTC. As protein: CASSLGAGGEQYF.

The chain joins TRBV6-6 to TRBJ1-1; 7 bases are shared with TRBD1. CDR1 MNHNY and CDR2 SVGAGI come from the germline V gene (reference sequence). V lost 5 bases, J lost 5 bases, and 8 bases stayed unmatched. This CDR3 has 14 amino acids. The CDR3, as DNA: TGTGCCAGCAGTCAACAGGGGCTAGGGACTGAAGCTTTCTTT. Encoded protein: CASSQQGLGTEAFF.

In this sample, this clone turned up a few times. The chain employs TRBV2 and TRBJ2-2; TRBD2 might be the D (5 bases). CDR3 length equals 16 residues. Trimming shortened V by 5 bases and J by 6 bases, and 19 bases separated the two germline ends. Germline V gives CDR1 SNHLY, CDR2 FYNNEI. CDR3 sequence: CASSRTSTRAAGELFF. CDR3 coding DNA: TGTGCCAGCAGTAGGACTTCTACCCGGGCCGCCGGGGAGCTGTTTTTT.

This chain links TRBV11-2 with TRBJ1-3, with 8 bases fitting TRBD1. With V trimmed by 6 bases and J by 0 bases, 13 bases remained unmatched. The CDR3 has 18 residues. Germline values: CDR1 SGHAT, CDR2 FQNNGV. The CDR3 reads CASRGDRGIYRSGNTIYF. The CDR3 bases are TGTGCCAGCAGGGGTGACAGGGGTATTTATCGCTCTGGAAACACCATATATTTT.

The chain is built from TRBV4-1 and TRBJ2-2; D gene ambiguous. This CDR3 has 13 amino acids. The ends were cut back, 6 bases at V and 2 bases at J, with 7 bases in the middle. Per the germline V gene, CDR1 is MGHRA and CDR2 is YSYEKL. CDR3 residues: CASRADNTGELFF. CDR3 in DNA: TGCGCCAGCAGGGCTGATAACACCGGGGAGCTGTTTTTT.

The chain combines TRBV3-1 (or the pseudogene TRBV3-2) with TRBJ2-1; D is ambiguous. The CDR3 contains 15 residues. Germline CDR1 is LGHDT and CDR2 is YNNKEL (reference sequence). V was cut by 3 bases and J by 9 bases, with 18 bases left in between. This CDR3 reads CASSQTPRGEVEQFF. In DNA, the CDR3 is TGTGCCAGCAGCCAGACCCCGAGAGGAGAGGTTGAGCAGTTCTTC.

The chain couples TRBV27 to TRBJ1-1; the D is unclear. V was cut by 0 bases and J by 4 bases, with 12 bases left in between. There are 15 residues in the CDR3. Germline-derived CDR1 and CDR2 are MNHEY and SMNVEV (reference sequence). CDR3 in amino acids: CASSLSHSGSTEAFF. For the CDR3, the DNA is TGTGCCAGCAGTTTATCTCACAGCGGTAGCACTGAAGCTTTCTTT.

A single count supports this clone. The chain combines TRBV5-1 with TRBJ1-3; D remains ambiguous. The germline CDR1 and CDR2 sequences are SGHRS and YFSETQ. The CDR3 covers 15 residues. Trimming shortened V by 0 bases and J by 2 bases, and 9 bases separated the two germline ends. CDR3: CASSLADGPGNTIYF. Written as DNA, the CDR3 is TGCGCCAGCAGCTTGGCCGATGGGCCTGGAAACACCATATATTTT.

The rearrangement joins TRBV6-2 or TRBV6-3 to TRBJ2-5; the match to TRBD2 covers 7 bases. This CDR3 comprises 16 residues. Germline lookup yields CDR1 MNHEY and CDR2 SVGEGT. Unmatched junction bases numbered 10, after V lost 2 bases and J lost 4 bases. The CDR3 coding sequence is TGTGCCAGCAGTTACAGGCTAGCGGAACCCAGAGAGACCCAGTACTTC. This sequence encodes CASSYRLAEPRETQYF.

This clone was picked up one time. The J gene is TRBJ2-7, the V gene TRBV9, with TRBD1 matching 9 bases. V was pared by 4 bases and J by 5 bases, with 7 bases of the junction left unmatched. The CDR3 loop spans 14 amino acids. Germline CDR1 and CDR2: SGDLS and YYNGEE. The CDR3 here is CASSPRTGDHEQYF. The CDR3 bases are TGTGCCAGCAGCCCCCGGACAGGGGACCACGAGCAGTACTTC.

The V and J genes are TRBV10-2 and TRBJ2-7, with TRBD1 identical over 7 bases. CDR3 length equals 15 residues. Germline CDR1 WSHSY, CDR2 SAAADI. The V segment lost 7 bases and the J segment 6 bases; nucleotides outside the gene matches: 15. The CDR3 is CASTITGARFSEQYF. As DNA, the CDR3 is TGCGCCAGCACTATAACAGGGGCCCGTTTTTCCGAGCAGTACTTC.

The V and J genes are TRBV13 and TRBJ1-5; the D gene is possibly TRBD1 (6 bases). The CDR3 is 13 residues long. The V end was cut by 3 bases, the J end by 4 bases, with 7 bases between. Germline V gives CDR1 PRHDT, CDR2 FYEKMQ (reference sequence). CDR3 DNA: TGTGCCAGCAGCTTTCAGGGGAATCAGCCCCAGCATTTT. Its protein is CASSFQGNQPQHF.

V and J are TRBV6-5 and TRBJ2-5, with TRBD1 matching 7 bases. CDR3 size: 15 residues. CDR1 and CDR2 from the germline V gene are MNHEY and SVGAGI. V shed 6 bases and J 1 base; nucleotides not matched to a gene: 8. The CDR3 bases are TGTGCCAGCAGACAGACCAAGGGGGCCCAAGAGACCCAGTACTTC. This encodes CASRQTKGAQETQYF.

The gene calls are TRBV19 and TRBJ2-5, with TRBD1 matching 7 bases. The V segment lost 2 bases and the J segment 5 bases; nucleotides outside the gene matches: 5. Looked up from germline, CDR1 is LNHDA and CDR2 is SQIVND (reference sequence). This CDR3 spans 14 amino acids. The CDR3 reads CASSITGARETQYF. The CDR3 DNA is TGTGCCAGTAGTATAACAGGGGCCCGGGAGACCCAGTACTTC.

The chain uses TRBV19 and TRBJ2-7; 7 bases are a match to TRBD2. The J segment lost 0 bases and the V segment lost 9 bases, leaving 11 bases of the junction unmatched. CDR3 length: 15 residues. Germline lookup yields CDR1 LNHDA and CDR2 SQIVND (reference sequence). The DNA for the CDR3 is TGTGCCAGCAGTCTGTATAGCGGGTTCTCCTACGAGCAGTACTTC. As protein: CASSLYSGFSYEQYF.

V gene TRBV27 combines with J gene TRBJ1-2; D gene unclear. This CDR3 region has 16 residues. The germline V and J ends were trimmed by 6 bases and 0 bases, with 17 bases remaining between them. The germline V gene has CDR1 MNHEY and CDR2 SMNVEV (reference sequence). CDR3 residues: CASSPRSVYTNYGYTF. The DNA of the CDR3 is TGTGCCAGCAGCCCACGAAGCGTGTACACTAACTATGGCTACACCTTC.

The chain combines TRBV7-2 with TRBJ2-2; 8 nucleotides line up with TRBD1. After removal of 4 bases from V and 4 bases from J, the junction contained 8 bases not matched to a gene. The germline V gene has CDR1 SGHTA and CDR2 FQGNSA. The CDR3 extends over 16 amino acids. The CDR3: CASSSRTGRVTGELFF. Written as DNA, the CDR3 is TGTGCCAGCAGCTCAAGGACAGGGCGGGTCACCGGGGAGCTGTTTTTT.

The V and J genes are TRBV18 and TRBJ2-7; perhaps TRBD2 as D (6 bases). Per the germline V gene, CDR1 is KGHSH and CDR2 is LQKENI. V shed 4 bases and J shed 5 bases, with 18 bases lying between them. The CDR3 is 15 residues long. The CDR3 sequence is CASSRESSVSHEQYF. CDR3 DNA: TGTGCCAGCTCACGCGAGTCTAGCGTGTCCCACGAGCAGTACTTC.

The chain links TRBV7-8 to TRBJ2-1; 11 bases match TRBD2. V shed 0 bases, J shed 1 base, and the junction held 5 bases outside the gene matches. The CDR3 spans 18 residues. Germline lookup yields CDR1 SGHVS and CDR2 FQNEAQ. The CDR3 nucleotides read TGTGCCAGCAGCTTAGCGCAACTAGCGGGAGCTTCCTACAATGAGCAGTTCTTC. It encodes CASSLAQLAGASYNEQFF.

V is TRBV6-5 and J is TRBJ2-4, with 11 bases fitting TRBD1. CDR1 MNHEY and CDR2 SVGAGI come from the germline V gene. Trimming at V came to 2 bases and at J to 3 bases, leaving 3 bases not matched to a gene. The CDR3 sequence is 16 residues long. The CDR3, as DNA: TGTGCCAGCAGTTACGGGGACAGGGGGGACAAAAACATTCAGTACTTC. Its translation: CASSYGDRGDKNIQYF.

The chain links TRBV18 to TRBJ1-2; D not resolved. The V gene lost 0 bases and the J gene lost 3 bases, with 11 bases spanning the gap. Germline loops: CDR1 KGHSH, CDR2 LQKENI. The length of the CDR3 is 15 residues. CDR3 loop: CASSPPSRRDYGYTF. The CDR3 coding sequence is TGTGCCAGCTCACCACCTTCCAGGCGTGACTATGGCTACACCTTC.